A selection of T cell receptor beta chains follows, all from one sample in a study of T cell responses to AZD1222 COVID-19 vaccine. Some clones are missing from TCRdb's copy, which holds only in-frame ones; the method was immunoSEQ multiplex PCR. Among around 150,000 clones, roughly 92% were seen once, and the ten largest hold about 0.6%. The sample consisted of peripheral blood, taken on day 0 of AZD1222 vaccination. The receptor set was obtained from an adult in good health. CDR3s include the opening cysteine and the closing phenylalanine or tryptophan. Each record gives: V gene, clone size, J gene, D gene, CDR3 protein, CDR3 DNA. D genes are given only for firm matches. Size is omitted from some rows. Given values are once, few, many or a class for expanded clones.

v_call: TRBV7-8; clone_size: -; j_call: TRBJ1-6; d_call: -; cdr3_aa: CASSLDMNSPLHF; cdr3_nt: TGTGCCAGCAGCTTAGACATGAATTCACCCCTCCACTTT
v_call: TRBV6-1; clone_size: few; j_call: TRBJ1-5; d_call: -; cdr3_aa: CASSEARIGQLLVYSNQPQHF; cdr3_nt: TGTGCCAGCAGTGAAGCGCGAATTGGTCAGCTCCTTGTGTATAGCAATCAGCCCCAGCATTTT
v_call: TRBV5-5; clone_size: few; j_call: TRBJ1-1; d_call: -; cdr3_aa: CASSSRTAVNTEAFF; cdr3_nt: TGTGCCAGCAGCTCTCGGACGGCCGTGAACACTGAAGCTTTCTTT
v_call: TRBV5-1; clone_size: -; j_call: TRBJ1-6; d_call: TRBD1; cdr3_aa: CASSLAGGTGNNSPLHF; cdr3_nt: TGCGCCAGCAGCTTGGCCGGGGGGACAGGGAATAATTCACCCCTCCACTTT
v_call: TRBV27; clone_size: -; j_call: TRBJ2-7; d_call: -; cdr3_aa: CASSHTVGSSYEQYF; cdr3_nt: TGTGCCAGCAGTCACACGGTGGGAAGCTCCTACGAGCAGTACTTC
v_call: TRBV5-1; clone_size: once; j_call: TRBJ1-1; d_call: -; cdr3_aa: CASSPLGGTEAFF; cdr3_nt: TGCGCCAGCAGCCCGCTGGGGGGCACTGAAGCTTTCTTT
v_call: TRBV19; clone_size: once; j_call: TRBJ1-5; d_call: -; cdr3_aa: CASSRPMLDQPQHF; cdr3_nt: TGTGCCAGTAGCCGCCCTATGTTGGATCAGCCCCAGCATTTT
v_call: TRBV19; clone_size: -; j_call: TRBJ2-3; d_call: -; cdr3_aa: CASSIEDSSVTDTQYF; cdr3_nt: TGTGCCAGTAGTATAGAAGATAGCTCGGTCACAGATACGCAGTATTTT
v_call: TRBV28; clone_size: -; j_call: TRBJ1-5; d_call: -; cdr3_aa: CASSLGGQPQHF; cdr3_nt: TGTGCCAGCAGTTTAGGTGGGCAGCCCCAGCATTTT
v_call: TRBV18; clone_size: -; j_call: TRBJ2-3; d_call: -; cdr3_aa: CASSPGGGGITDTQYF; cdr3_nt: TGTGCCAGCTCACCTGGGGGCGGAGGGATCACAGATACGCAGTATTTT
v_call: TRBV6-4; clone_size: few; j_call: TRBJ2-3; d_call: TRBD2; cdr3_aa: CASSEAGGSTDTQYF; cdr3_nt: TGTGCCAGCAGTGAAGCGGGGGGAAGCACAGATACGCAGTATTTT
v_call: TRBV28; clone_size: -; j_call: TRBJ1-1; d_call: -; cdr3_aa: CASSPRGVGSNTEAFF; cdr3_nt: TGTGCCAGCAGTCCTCGGGGCGTCGGGTCGAACACTGAAGCTTTCTTT
v_call: TRBV29-1; clone_size: -; j_call: TRBJ1-1; d_call: -; cdr3_aa: CSVYRVMNTEAFF; cdr3_nt: TGCAGCGTTTACAGGGTAATGAACACTGAAGCTTTCTTT
v_call: TRBV6-1; clone_size: -; j_call: TRBJ1-6; d_call: -; cdr3_aa: CASSDGVNSPLHF; cdr3_nt: TGTGCCAGCAGTGACGGGGTGAATTCACCCCTCCACTTT
v_call: TRBV9; clone_size: once; j_call: TRBJ2-1; d_call: TRBD2; cdr3_aa: CASSDGLAGVYNEQFF; cdr3_nt: TGTGCCAGCAGCGACGGACTAGCGGGAGTTTACAATGAGCAGTTCTTC
v_call: TRBV6-5; clone_size: -; j_call: TRBJ2-3; d_call: TRBD1; cdr3_aa: CASSFGTGGLDTQYF; cdr3_nt: TGTGCCAGCAGCTTTGGGACAGGGGGCCTGGATACGCAGTATTTT
v_call: TRBV9; clone_size: -; j_call: TRBJ2-1; d_call: -; cdr3_aa: CASSPSTSSYNEQFF; cdr3_nt: TGTGCCAGCTCCCCTTCAACTAGCTCCTACAATGAGCAGTTCTTC
v_call: TRBV4-1; clone_size: -; j_call: TRBJ2-7; d_call: TRBD1; cdr3_aa: CASSQGTGTGGHEQYF; cdr3_nt: TGCGCCAGCAGCCAAGGAACCGGGACAGGGGGGCACGAGCAGTACTTC
v_call: TRBV11-2; clone_size: -; j_call: TRBJ2-1; d_call: -; cdr3_aa: CASSFYFISNEQFF; cdr3_nt: TGTGCCAGCAGCTTCTACTTTATCTCCAATGAGCAGTTCTTC
v_call: TRBV28; clone_size: -; j_call: TRBJ2-2; d_call: -; cdr3_aa: CASSKRTGELFF; cdr3_nt: TGTGCCAGCAGTAAGAGAACCGGGGAGCTGTTTTTT
v_call: TRBV27; clone_size: -; j_call: TRBJ1-4; d_call: -; cdr3_aa: CASRSLGGGLHEKLFF; cdr3_nt: TGTGCCAGCAGGTCCCTGGGTGGGGGCCTCCATGAAAAACTGTTTTTT
v_call: TRBV2; clone_size: -; j_call: TRBJ2-7; d_call: -; cdr3_aa: CASTEGHYEQYF; cdr3_nt: TGTGCCAGCACCGAGGGACACTACGAGCAGTACTTC